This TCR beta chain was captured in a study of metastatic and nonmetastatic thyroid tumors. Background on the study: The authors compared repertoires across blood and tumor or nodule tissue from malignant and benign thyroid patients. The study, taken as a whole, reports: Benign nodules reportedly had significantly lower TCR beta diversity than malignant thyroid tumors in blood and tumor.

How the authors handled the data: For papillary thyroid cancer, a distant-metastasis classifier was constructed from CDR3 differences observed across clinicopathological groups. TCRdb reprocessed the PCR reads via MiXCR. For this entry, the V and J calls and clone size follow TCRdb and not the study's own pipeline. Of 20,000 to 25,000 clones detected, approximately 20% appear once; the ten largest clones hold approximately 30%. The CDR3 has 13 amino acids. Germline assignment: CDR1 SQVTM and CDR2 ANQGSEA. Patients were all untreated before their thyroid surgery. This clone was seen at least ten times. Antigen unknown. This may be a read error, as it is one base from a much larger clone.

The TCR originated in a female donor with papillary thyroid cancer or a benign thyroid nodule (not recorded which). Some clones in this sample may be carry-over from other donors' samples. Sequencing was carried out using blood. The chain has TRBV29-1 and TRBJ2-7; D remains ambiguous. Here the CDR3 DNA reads TGCAGCGCTGAAACTATGGGCAGCTACGAGCAGTACTTC. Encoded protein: CSAETMGSYEQYF.